The present TCR beta chain was sequenced within a study of blood T cell repertoires in COVID-19. Across the whole study: From the United States, Italy and Spain came samples of acute and convalescent COVID-19. PBMCs, B-cell-depleted T cells, or T cells provided the cDNA or gDNA that made up the material.

Source study methods: Nucleated cell counts were estimated from reference gene primer amplification. Generated by immunoSEQ multiplex PCR, the TCRdb table keeps only in-frame clones and is missing some. Clonal size and the V and J genes are those of that table, whereas D and trimming came from the DNA. There are roughly 260,000 clones in the sample; roughly 90% occur only once, and about 11% lies in the top ten. Looked up from germline, CDR1 is SGDLS and CDR2 is YYNGEE. There are 16 residues in the CDR3. Trimming removed 0 bases from V and 7 bases from J; junction bases left unmatched: 9. Seattle patients were enrolled while actively infected and followed longitudinally.

V and J are TRBV9 and TRBJ1-2, with 10 positions matching TRBD1. The sample consisted of peripheral blood. The sequence derives from a woman aged 25 to 39 with COVID-19, enrolled during active disease. DNA for the CDR3: TGTGCCAGCAGCGTAGAATCCGAAGGACAGGGGGGTGGCTACACCTTC. Translated, it gives CASSVESEGQGGGYTF.